The clone carrying this T cell receptor (beta chain) was detected only once. Its antigen is not identified. Method: immunoSEQ multiplex PCR; TCRdb's copy keeps in-frame clones and lacks some. The repertoire holds around 200,000 clones, with around 88% as singletons. The sample originates from a study of T cell responses to AZD1222 COVID-19 vaccine. Whole-study results and caveats: Seropositive AZD1222 recipients at baseline numbered only five or six. Two AZD1222 doses significantly raised spike-specific TCR breadth and depth over controls. Dominant CD4 TCR responses targeted spike regions 160-218 and 743-854. Females outnumbered males among donors, who were mostly white British; clonal diversity was possibly underestimated.

V lost 3 bases, J lost 6 bases, and 14 bases lay in between. The CDR3 extends over 14 amino acids. Germline V lookup: CDR1 MNHEY, CDR2 SMNVEV (reference sequence). The material was peripheral blood, obtained on day 0 of AZD1222 vaccination. The TCR sequence derives from an adult in good health. V usage is TRBV27 and J usage is TRBJ1-1, with D tentatively TRBD1 (5 bases). The CDR3 loop reads CASSFSLGVAEAFF. CDR3 nucleotide sequence: TGTGCCAGCAGTTTTTCTCTGGGGGTCGCTGAAGCTTTCTTT.